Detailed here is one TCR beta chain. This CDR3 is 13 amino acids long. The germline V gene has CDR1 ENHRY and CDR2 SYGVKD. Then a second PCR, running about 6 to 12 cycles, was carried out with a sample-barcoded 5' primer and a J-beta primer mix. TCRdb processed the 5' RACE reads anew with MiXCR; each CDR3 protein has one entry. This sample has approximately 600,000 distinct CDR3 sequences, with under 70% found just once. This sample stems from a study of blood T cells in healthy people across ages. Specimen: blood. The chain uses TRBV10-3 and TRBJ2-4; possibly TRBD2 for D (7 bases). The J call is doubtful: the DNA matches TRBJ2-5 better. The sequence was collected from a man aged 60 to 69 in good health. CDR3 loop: CAISGGGRETQYF. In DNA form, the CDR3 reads TGTGCCATCAGTGGGGGGGGCCGGGAGACCCAGTACTTC.